This TCR beta chain was documented in a study of T cell clones after liver transplantation. V lost 5 bases and J lost 7, with 8 bases in between. CDR1 and CDR2 from the germline V gene are MNHEY and SVGAGI. CDR3 size: 11 residues. TCRdb's table, derived via immunoSEQ multiplex PCR, lists solely in-frame clones and lacks some. The table records about 75,000 clones, around four fifths of them present only once. The sample here was CD4+ T cells from blood, taken around 48 months after liver transplant. This TCR derives from a human patient who received a liver transplant. A share of the T cells may be of graft donor origin. This chain joins TRBV6-5 and TRBJ1-1; D remains unclear. The CDR3 sequence is CASSEWGEAFF. The CDR3 coding sequence is TGTGCCAGCAGTGAATGGGGTGAAGCTTTCTTT.